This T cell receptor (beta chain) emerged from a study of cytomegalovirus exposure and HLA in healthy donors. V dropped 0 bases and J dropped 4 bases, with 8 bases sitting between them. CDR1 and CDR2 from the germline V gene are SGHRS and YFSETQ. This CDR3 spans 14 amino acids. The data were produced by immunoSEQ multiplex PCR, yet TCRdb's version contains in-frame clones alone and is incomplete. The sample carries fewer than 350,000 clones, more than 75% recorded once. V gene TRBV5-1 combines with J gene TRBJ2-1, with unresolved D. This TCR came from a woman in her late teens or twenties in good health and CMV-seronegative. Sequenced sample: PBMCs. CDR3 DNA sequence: TGCGCCAGCAGCTTGGATCTAACTTACAATGAGCAGTTCTTC. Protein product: CASSLDLTYNEQFF.